The clone carrying this T cell receptor delta chain is labeled large (0.1 to 1%). What it binds is unknown. Reverse transcription of PBMC RNA used primers specific for the gamma and delta chains. TCRdb re-called clones from the RT-PCR reads via CATT. Here the sample spans some 700 delta-chain clones, approximately 36% being singletons. The CDR3 spans 23 residues. The V and J ends lost 0 bases and 0 bases respectively, with 26 bases between them. Germline CDR1 reads GEAIGNYY; CDR2 reads EKD. The data were obtained in a study of delta chains in infants with herpesvirus infections. Study in general: A Ugandan infant cohort was followed from birth for primary CMV.

Study-wide results and caveats: No race- or environment-matched controls existed, and samples were few. Among Vdelta1 cells, the public clonotype apparently waned within approximately nine weeks. A few infants infected before 120 days plus one congenital case had the public Vdelta1 clonotype.

Sequencing was performed on peripheral blood, taken at time point 1 of longitudinal follow-up. This receptor was taken from a human donor who was a Ugandan infant, either HIV-exposed or HIV-unexposed (not recorded which). The gene calls are TRDV2 and TRDJ3, with D perhaps matching TRDD3 (5 bases). In DNA form, the CDR3 reads TGTGCCTGTGACACCGTAGGGGACTCCTCTACGGTTATTAGCTCCTGGGACACCCGACAGATGTTTTTC. It translates to CACDTVGDSSTVISSWDTRQMFF.